A single T cell receptor beta chain is shown here with its context. Its antigen remains unidentified. UMIs incorporating a 6-nucleotide sample barcode were appended by means of template switching. TCRalpha and TCRbeta cDNA went through two nested PCRs of roughly 15 and 9 cycles. From the 5' RACE reads, TCRdb lists one entry per CDR3 protein and no DNA. The data include about 330,000 distinct CDR3 sequences; the top ten clones carry under 2.5%. Collection yielded 2.5 to 3 ml of blood per donor. The record originates from a study of monozygotic twins with inflammatory bowel disease. Study-wide results and limits: Especially with disease activity, IBD patients had fewer clonotypes in common with others than healthy twins did.

This CDR3 comprises 15 residues. Germline V lookup: CDR1 ENHRY, CDR2 SYGVKD. The TCR comes from a human donor with ulcerative colitis or Crohn's disease, or a healthy co-twin of an affected twin (not recorded which). The J gene is TRBJ1-6, the V gene TRBV10-3; the D gene TCRdb calls, TRBD1, cannot be checked with no DNA. The sample consisted of blood. The CDR3 loop reads CAISPGTANNSPLHF.